The 11 T cell receptor beta chains below all came from one sample that was sequenced in a study of blood T cell repertoires in COVID-19. The repertoire was sequenced with immunoSEQ multiplex PCR; TCRdb's copy has only in-frame clones and lacks some. Of around 300,000 clones in the sample, 90% are singletons; the top ten hold more than 0.95%. The sample comprised PBMCs or T cells enriched from blood (not recorded which). Every receptor here comes from a woman in her 30s who had recovered from COVID-19.

The gene calls are TRBV27 and TRBJ1-5; a possible D gene is TRBD1 (6 bases). The CDR3 consists of 16 residues. The germline CDR1 and CDR2 sequences are MNHEY and SMNVEV (reference sequence). V was shortened by 6 bases and J by 0 bases, with 15 bases between the two germline ends. The CDR3 coding sequence is TGTGCCAGCAGGCCGGGACACCGATATAGCAATCAGCCCCAGCATTTT. It encodes CASRPGHRYSNQPQHF.

The chain uses TRBV9 and TRBJ1-6; TRBD1 matches at 9 bases. Trimming cost V 3 bases and J 8 bases; bases outside gene matches: 6. The germline gives CDR1 SGDLS, CDR2 YYNGEE. There are 15 residues in the CDR3. The CDR3 is CASSETGGADSPLHF. CDR3 nucleotides: TGTGCCAGCAGCGAAACAGGGGGCGCGGATTCACCCCTCCACTTT.

The V call is TRBV5-6, the J call TRBJ2-1; 7 bases are shared with TRBD1. V lost 0 bases to trimming and J lost 11 bases; unmatched junction nucleotides: 8. This CDR3 has 14 residues. Per germline, CDR1 SGHDT and CDR2 YYEEEE. CDR3 in DNA: TGTGCCAGCAGCTTGGTTGCGACAGGGAGTAAGCAGTTCTTC. Amino acids: CASSLVATGSKQFF. Together with reference TRBV5-6 and TRBJ2-1, the CDR3 gives the full variable domain: DAGVTQSPTHLIKTRGQQVTLRCSPKSGHDTVSWYQQALGQGPQFIFQYYEEEERQRGNFPDRFSGHQFPNYSSELNVNALLLGDSALYLCASSLVATGSKQFFGPGTRLTVL.

The V call is TRBV28, the J call TRBJ1-6; possible D gene TRBD1, 6 bases. The length of the CDR3 is 16 residues. Trimming took 0 bases from V and 6 from J, leaving 12 bases between them. Germline V gene data show CDR1 as MDHEN and CDR2 as SYDVKM. CDR3 sequence (DNA): TGTGCCAGCAGTTTATGGCAGGGGATAAGTAATTCACCCCTCCACTTT. Translating gives CASSLWQGISNSPLHF. Filled out from reference TRBV28 and TRBJ1-6, the complete variable domain reads DVKVTQSSRYLVKRTGEKVFLECVQDMDHENMFWYRQDPGLGLRLIYFSYDVKMKEKGDIPEGYSVSREKKERFSLILESASTNQTSMYLCASSLWQGISNSPLHFGNGTRLTVT.

The V and J genes are TRBV2 and TRBJ2-1; 10 bases align to TRBD2. Germline values: CDR1 SNHLY, CDR2 FYNNEI. V dropped 7 bases and J dropped 9; count of bases not matched to a gene: 9. The CDR3 consists of 14 residues. CDR3 DNA sequence: TGTGCCAGCACCTTCCTAGCGGGAGAAGGTGAGCAGTTCTTC. This codes for CASTFLAGEGEQFF.

The chain is built from TRBV9 and TRBJ1-2, with 10 bases matching TRBD1. Germline loops: CDR1 SGDLS, CDR2 YYNGEE. The V segment lost 4 bases and the J segment 5 bases; nucleotides outside the gene matches: 17. The CDR3 is 18 residues long. Here the CDR3 reads CASSRTILDRGPSYGYTF. CDR3 nucleotide sequence: TGTGCCAGCAGCCGAACCATCCTCGACAGGGGGCCTTCGTATGGCTACACCTTC.

The genes are TRBV4-2 and TRBJ2-7; D unresolved. The germline CDR1 and CDR2 sequences are LGHNA and YNFKEQ. V was shortened by 0 bases and J by 0 bases, with 6 bases between the two germline ends. This CDR3 is built from 14 residues. The CDR3 region is CASSQELRSYEQYF. In DNA, the CDR3 is TGTGCCAGCAGCCAAGAACTGCGCTCCTACGAGCAGTACTTC.

This sequence joins TRBV5-1 and TRBJ2-3, with TRBD1 as a possible D gene (6 bases). Germline CDR1 SGHRS, CDR2 YFSETQ. Deletions cut 3 bases from V and 2 bases from J, with 16 bases between. The CDR3 has 16 residues. The CDR3 spells CASSSSWDTPTDTQYF. CDR3 DNA: TGCGCCAGCAGCTCCTCCTGGGACACCCCCACAGATACGCAGTATTTT.

This chain links TRBV11-2 with TRBJ2-1; 12 bases align to TRBD2. Per the germline V gene, CDR1 is SGHAT and CDR2 is FQNNGV. The trim removed 5 bases at V and 3 bases at J, leaving 11 bases unmatched. There are 18 residues in the CDR3. CDR3 DNA sequence: TGTGCCAGCAGCGACCCGGGACTAGCGGGTGGGAACTACAATGAGCAGTTCTTC. Its protein is CASSDPGLAGGNYNEQFF. Combining the CDR3 with reference TRBV11-2 and TRBJ2-1 gives the whole variable domain EAGVAQSPRYKIIEKRQSVAFWCNPISGHATLYWYQQILGQGPKLLIQFQNNGVVDDSQLPKDRFSAERLKGVDSTLKIQPAKLEDSAVYLCASSDPGLAGGNYNEQFFGPGTRLTVL.

The J gene is TRBJ1-2, the V gene TRBV24-1; 7 bases map to TRBD1. The V and J ends lost 3 bases and 7 bases, in that order; junction bases with no gene match: 7. Germline CDR1 reads KGHDR; CDR2 reads SFDVKD. The CDR3 has 14 amino acids. CDR3 sequence (DNA): TGTGCCACCAGTGATCCCGACAGGGTGGGTGGCTACACCTTC. It encodes CATSDPDRVGGYTF.

This clone was observed a handful of times. The genes are TRBV11-2 and TRBJ1-2; the D is unclear. Germline-derived CDR1 and CDR2 are SGHAT and FQNNGV. With 1 base removed from V and 4 bases from J, the gap between germline ends came to 10 bases. The CDR3 has 14 residues. The chain's CDR3 is CASSLAPYGYGYTF. CDR3 DNA sequence: TGTGCCAGCAGCTTAGCGCCTTACGGCTATGGCTACACCTTC.